This T cell receptor beta chain comes out of a study of graft-versus-host responses after intestinal transplantation. Germline V gene data show CDR1 as SGHTA and CDR2 as FQGTGA. The CDR3 consists of 13 residues. With 5 bases clipped from V and 7 bases from J, the junction kept 5 bases outside the gene matches. Note on this clone: The antigen remains undetermined.

TCRdb's table, derived via immunoSEQ multiplex PCR, lists solely in-frame clones and lacks some. The sample includes roughly 97,000 clones, about nine tenths seen only once; the top ten take approximately 0.18%. Notes on the study in general: Allografts carried high graft-versus-host to host-versus-graft clonal ratios in patients having graft-donor T cell macrochimerism. GvH clones were found in recipient marrow; some appeared first in ileum or blood. Circulating GvH clone levels at their peak were associated with HvG declines (early post-transplant).

The specimen comprised unstimulated CD4+ T cells sorted from spleen or lymph node cells, sampled before transplant. This sequence was found in a human donor who was the organ donor for an intestinal transplant. The rearrangement uses TRBV7-3 and TRBJ2-1, with TRBD2 matching 7 bases. The CDR3 sequence: CASSPPGGNEQFF. The CDR3 DNA sequence: TGTGCCAGCAGCCCTCCGGGGGGTAATGAGCAGTTCTTC.